One and the same sample provided the 8 T cell receptor beta chains below, sequenced in a study of T cells in women clearing cervical HPV infection. Assay: immunoSEQ multiplex PCR; the TCRdb copy retains only in-frame clones and omits some. The sample has 40,000 or so clones; the top ten hold 5.8%. Specimen: blood buffy coat. The receptors here all came from a woman aged 18 to 75 with a cervical HPV16 infection that either progressed to CIN3+ or cleared (not recorded which).

With respect to this clone: Read sequence stops 3 residues before the CDR3 end, and the germline J gene provides the missing end. The chain has TRBV5-4 and TRBJ2-1; D possibly uses TRBD1 or TRBD2 (5 bases each). The CDR3 is made up of 14 amino acids. The V gene's germline CDR1 is SGHNT and CDR2 YYREEE (reference sequence). V lost 9 bases to trimming and J lost 4 bases, with 17 bases between them. The CDR3 reads CATLGREKYNEQFF. CDR3 DNA, as far as it was read: TGTGCCACGTTGGGCAGGGAGAAGTACAATGAG.

The covered CDR3 bases are TGTGCCAGTAGTATAAGGACAGGGGTCGGAACTGAA. Translated, it gives CASSIRTGVGTE. The full CDR3 is CASSIRTGVGTEAFF. The rearrangement joins TRBV19 to TRBJ1-1, with 9 positions matching TRBD1. The read ends 3 residues before the CDR3 terminus; that terminus is restored from the germline J gene. CDR1 is LNHDA and CDR2 is SQIVND in the germline V gene (reference sequence). V trimming: 2 bases; J trimming: 5 bases; junction bases outside the gene matches: 6. This CDR3 spans 15 amino acids.

A word on this clone: Sequencing ends 3 residues short of the CDR3 end; the germline J gene provides the rest. The V and J genes are TRBV20-1 and TRBJ2-5; 14 bases match TRBD2. V dropped 4 bases and J dropped 5; count of bases not matched to a gene: 9. This CDR3 has 16 residues. CDR1 is DFQATT and CDR2 is SNEGSKA in the germline V gene (reference sequence). The CDR3 is CSAKRGLAGGGETQYF. The sequenced CDR3 bases are TGCAGTGCTAAACGAGGACTAGCGGGAGGAGGGGAGACC.

Worth noting for this clone: The CDR3 end falls 3 residues outside the read, so it is completed with the germline J gene. The J gene is TRBJ1-2, the V gene TRBV19; TRBD1 matches 10 bases. The CDR3 has 15 residues. Germline CDR1 and CDR2: LNHDA and SQIVND (reference sequence). V lost 8 bases and J lost 6; bases outside the gene matches: 12. The DNA read from the CDR3 is TGTGCCAGTGAACCAACGGGGACAGGGGTCGATGGC. This sequence encodes CASEPTGTGVDG. The whole CDR3 protein reads CASEPTGTGVDGYTF. Supplemented by reference TRBV19 and TRBJ1-2, the full variable domain reads DGGITQSPKYLFRKEGQNVTLSCEQNLNHDAMYWYRQDPGQGLRLIYYSQIVNDFQKGDIAEGYSVSREKKESFPLTVTSAQKNPTAFYLCASEPTGTGVDGYTFGSGTRLTVV.

On this clone itself: The read gets to within 3 residues of the CDR3 end, and the germline J gene fills in the rest. The V gene is TRBV15, the J gene TRBJ2-7; 8 bases map to TRBD2. In germline, CDR1 is LNHNV, CDR2 YYDKDF (reference sequence). V was clipped by 5 bases and J by 3 bases; unmatched bases: 9. This CDR3 comprises 15 residues. The part of the CDR3 DNA that was read is TGTGCCACCAGCCCCCGGCGGGGGGCGAACTACGAG. Its translation: CATSPRRGANYE. The whole CDR3 sequence is CATSPRRGANYEQYF. Full variable domain (outside the CDR3, taken from reference TRBV15 and TRBJ2-7): DAMVIQNPRYQVTQFGKPVTLSCSQTLNHNVMYWYQQKSSQAPKLLFHYYDKDFNNEADTPDNFQSRRPNTSFCFLDIRSPGLGDTAMYLCATSPRRGANYEQYFGPGTRLTVT.

About this clone: The read comes to an end 3 residues before the CDR3 does, leaving the germline J gene to fill in the end. Other DNA sequences in this sample translate to the same CDR3. The rearrangement links TRBV2 to TRBJ2-7, with 9 bases that match TRBD1. This CDR3 contains 14 residues. Trimming took 5 bases from V and 1 from J; bases not matched to a gene: 3. The germline CDR1 and CDR2 sequences are SNHLY and FYNNEI. The CDR3 spells CASSPDRGSYEQYF. The sequenced CDR3 bases are TGTGCCAGCAGTCCGGACAGGGGATCCTACGAG.

As to this clone: The sequence runs out 3 residues before the end of the CDR3; the remainder is reconstructed from the germline J gene. This chain joins TRBV19 and TRBJ2-3; D remains ambiguous. The V gene's germline CDR1 is LNHDA and CDR2 SQIVND (reference sequence). This CDR3 region has 13 residues. V was shortened by 2 bases and J by 1 base, with 4 bases between the two germline ends. The DNA read from the CDR3 is TGTGCCAGTAGTATAAGCGGCACAGATACG. Amino acid sequence: CASSISGTDT. The full CDR3 protein is CASSISGTDTQYF.

Of note for this clone: With the read ending 3 residues before the CDR3 end, the germline J gene is used to fill in that end. The chain uses TRBV5-5 and TRBJ1-1; D is perhaps TRBD1 (5 bases). Germline V gene sequence: CDR1 SGHKS, CDR2 YYEKEE (reference sequence). The V and J ends lost 4 bases and 1 base respectively, with 8 bases between them. This CDR3 is 13 amino acids long. Partial CDR3 DNA: TGTGCCAGCAGCCCTCAGGGGAACACTGAA. Translation gives CASSPQGNTE. The CDR3 reads in full as CASSPQGNTEAFF.